The T cell receptor beta chain described here comes from a study of immune evolution from preneoplasia to lung adenocarcinoma. Study-wide background: HLA loss of heterozygosity: approximately 7.5% AIS, about 14% MIA, 30% to 35% ADC, none AAH. Study results and caveats: Normal lung had highest clonality; later lesions appeared denser, more diverse. Top clone share appeared to fall from AAH through AIS, MIA, adenocarcinoma.

For this clone: The target antigen is unknown.

TCRdb keeps only in-frame clones here, not all; method: immunoSEQ multiplex PCR. The table records under 3,500 clones, 88% of them present only once. H&E slides confirmed each diagnosis, reviewed by two pathologists independently. V lost 3 bases and J lost 4, with 12 bases in between. The CDR3 totals 14 residues. The germline V gene has CDR1 SNHLY and CDR2 FYNNEI. The sample taken for sequencing was FFPE invasive lung adenocarcinoma tissue. This sequence joins TRBV2 and TRBJ1-1; D is uncertain. The TCR was taken from a person aged 65 to 79 with invasive lung adenocarcinoma. The CDR3 spells CASSDLTPGTEAFF. CDR3 in DNA: TGTGCCAGCAGTGACCTTACTCCTGGCACTGAAGCTTTCTTT.